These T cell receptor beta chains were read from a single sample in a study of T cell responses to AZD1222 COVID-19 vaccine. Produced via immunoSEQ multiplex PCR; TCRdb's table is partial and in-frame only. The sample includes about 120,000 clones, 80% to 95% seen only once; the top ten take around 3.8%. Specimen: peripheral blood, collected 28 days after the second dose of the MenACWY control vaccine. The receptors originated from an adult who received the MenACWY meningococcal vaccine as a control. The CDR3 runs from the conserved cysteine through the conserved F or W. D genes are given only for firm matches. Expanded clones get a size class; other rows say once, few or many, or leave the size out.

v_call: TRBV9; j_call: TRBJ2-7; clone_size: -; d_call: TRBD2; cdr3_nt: TGTGCCAGCAGCTTCAGCTGGGGAGGGGACCACGAGCAGTACTTC; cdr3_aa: CASSFSWGGDHEQYF
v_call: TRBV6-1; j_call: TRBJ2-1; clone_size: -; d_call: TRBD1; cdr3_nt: TGTGCCAGCAGTGAAATGAGGGGGCCCTCCTACAATGAGCAGTTCTTC; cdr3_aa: CASSEMRGPSYNEQFF
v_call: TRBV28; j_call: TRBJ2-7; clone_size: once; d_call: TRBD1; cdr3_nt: TGTGCCAGCAGAGGGGACAGCTCCTACGAGCAGTACTTC; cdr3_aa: CASRGDSSYEQYF
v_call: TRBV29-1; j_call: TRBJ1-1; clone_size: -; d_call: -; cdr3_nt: TGCAGCGTTGAGGACCGACAGGCCACTGAAGCTTTCTTT; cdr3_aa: CSVEDRQATEAFF
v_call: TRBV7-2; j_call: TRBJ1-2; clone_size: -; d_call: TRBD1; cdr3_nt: TGTGCCAGCAGCTTAGTCCCGCAGGGGGCATATGGCTACACCTTC; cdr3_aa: CASSLVPQGAYGYTF
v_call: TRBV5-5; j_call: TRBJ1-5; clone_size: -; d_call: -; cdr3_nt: TGTGCCAGCAGCTTGGACAGGAGCAATCAGCCCCAGCATTTT; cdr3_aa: CASSLDRSNQPQHF
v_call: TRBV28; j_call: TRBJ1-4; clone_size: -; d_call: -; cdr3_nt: TGTGCCAGCAGTTTAATCTTCGGCAAGATTACAACTAATGAAAAACTGTTTTTT; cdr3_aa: CASSLIFGKITTNEKLFF
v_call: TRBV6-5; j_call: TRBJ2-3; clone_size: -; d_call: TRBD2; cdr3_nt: TGTGCCATCTCCCGGGACTACTATAACACAGATACGCAGTATTTT; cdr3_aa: CAISRDYYNTDTQYF
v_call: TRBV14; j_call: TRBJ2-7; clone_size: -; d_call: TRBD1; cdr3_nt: TGTGCCAGCAGCCAAGTGGGCAGGGGGTTTGGGAACGAGCAGTACTTC; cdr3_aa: CASSQVGRGFGNEQYF
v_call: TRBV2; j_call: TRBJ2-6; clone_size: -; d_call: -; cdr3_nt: TGTGCCGGCAACATCAAGGGGGCCAACGTCCTGACTTTC; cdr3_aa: CAGNIKGANVLTF
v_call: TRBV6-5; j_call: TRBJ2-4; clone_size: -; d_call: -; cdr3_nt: TGTGCCAGCAGTACGGAATATACCAAAAACATTCAGTACTTC; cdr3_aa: CASSTEYTKNIQYF
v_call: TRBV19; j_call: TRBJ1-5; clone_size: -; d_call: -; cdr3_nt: TGTGCCAGTAGTAGCGGGCAGTTCAATCAGCCCCAGCATTTT; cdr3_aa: CASSSGQFNQPQHF
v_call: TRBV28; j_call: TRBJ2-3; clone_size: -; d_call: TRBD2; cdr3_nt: TGTGCCGGCCGTAGCGGGAACACAGATACGCAGTATTTT; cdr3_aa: CAGRSGNTDTQYF
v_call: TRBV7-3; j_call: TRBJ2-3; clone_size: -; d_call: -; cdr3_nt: TGTGCCAGCAGCTTAACGGGGGAGTCAGATACGCAGTATTTT; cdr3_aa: CASSLTGESDTQYF
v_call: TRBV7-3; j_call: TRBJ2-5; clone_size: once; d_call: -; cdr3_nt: TGTGCCAGCAGCTTAAGTCCCCAAGAGACCCAGTACTTC; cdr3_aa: CASSLSPQETQYF